A single sample gave rise to the 23 T cell receptor beta chains below, sequenced in a study of T cell clones after liver transplantation. The table came from immunoSEQ multiplex PCR; TCRdb's copy has only in-frame clones and leaves some out. The sample lists tens of thousands of clones, around 94% occurring once. The sequencing here drew on CD8+ T cells from blood, taken 12 months after liver transplant. These receptors all come from a human patient who received a liver transplant. Some T cells may be graft donor cells.

The chain employs TRBV29-1 and TRBJ1-1; tentatively, D is TRBD1 (5 bases). This CDR3 is 13 amino acids long. Germline assignment: CDR1 SQVTM and CDR2 ANQGSEA. Deletions cut 4 bases from V and 4 bases from J, with 13 bases between. CDR3 in DNA: TGCAGCGTTGTAGGGGACCCGGGCACTGAAGCTTTCTTT. Amino acids: CSVVGDPGTEAFF. Full variable domain (remainder filled in from reference TRBV29-1 and TRBJ1-1): SAVISQKPSRDICQRGTSLTIQCQVDSQVTMMFWYRQQPGQSLTLIATANQGSEATYESGFVIDKFPISRPNLTFSTLTVSNMSPEDSSIYLCSVVGDPGTEAFFGQGTRLTVV.

This sequence joins TRBV5-6 and TRBJ1-2; D uncertain. The CDR3 is made up of 13 amino acids. Germline CDR1 SGHDT, CDR2 YYEEEE. V lost 4 bases and J lost 3, with 10 bases in between. CDR3 coding DNA: TGTGCCAGCAGCGTTACCGGGCACTATGGCTACACCTTC. Translation: CASSVTGHYGYTF.

The chain is built from TRBV10-3 and TRBJ2-5; no reliable D call. The CDR3 is made up of 14 amino acids. In germline, CDR1 is ENHRY, CDR2 SYGVKD. With 4 bases removed from V and 4 bases from J, the gap between germline ends came to 13 bases. This CDR3 reads CAISGVGSGETQYF. The CDR3 DNA reads as TGTGCCATCAGTGGAGTCGGGTCCGGAGAGACCCAGTACTTC.

The chain is built from TRBV4-3 and TRBJ2-7; 7 bases are a match to TRBD1. The CDR3 totals 15 residues. V dropped 3 bases and J dropped 0; count of bases not matched to a gene: 5. The germline CDR1 and CDR2 sequences are LGHNA and YSLEER. The CDR3 DNA follows: TGCGCCAGCAGCCAGCTGACAGGGACCTCCTACGAGCAGTACTTC. Its protein product is CASSQLTGTSYEQYF.

V usage is TRBV6-6 and J usage is TRBJ2-7, with 10 positions matching TRBD1. This CDR3 has 16 amino acids. Germline loops: CDR1 MNHNY, CDR2 SVGAGI (reference sequence). V gave up 2 bases and J gave up 5 bases; unmatched junction bases: 9. CDR3 nucleotides: TGTGCCAGCAGTTACCTGGGACAGGGGAACCTAGACGAGCAGTACTTC. This encodes CASSYLGQGNLDEQYF.

The chain couples TRBV5-1 to TRBJ1-1, with unresolved D. The CDR3 has 13 amino acids. V gave up 4 bases and J gave up 1 base, with 8 bases separating them. CDR1 is SGHRS and CDR2 is YFSETQ in the germline V gene. The CDR3 DNA follows: TGCGCCAGCAGCGAAACGTGGAACACTGAAGCTTTCTTT. As protein: CASSETWNTEAFF.

This clone was counted a single time. The chain recombines TRBV5-6 with TRBJ2-1; maybe TRBD2 (5 bases). The CDR3 runs to 13 residues. Germline V gives CDR1 SGHDT, CDR2 YYEEEE. Trimming pared 0 bases from V and 15 bases from J, leaving 16 bases between. CDR3 loop: CASSLALGGPAFF. CDR3 nucleotides: TGTGCCAGCAGCTTGGCCCTGGGCGGGCCTGCGTTCTTC.

This clone showed up just once. The chain combines TRBV6-5 with TRBJ2-7; 7 bases align to TRBD1. Germline V gene lookup returns CDR1 MNHEY and CDR2 SVGAGI. The CDR3 is 15 amino acids. The J segment lost 6 bases and the V segment lost 0 bases, leaving 8 bases of the junction unmatched. The CDR3 sequence: CASSYSTGSYREQYF. The CDR3 nucleotides are TGTGCCAGCAGTTACTCGACAGGGTCTTATCGCGAGCAGTACTTC.

The chain uses TRBV13 and TRBJ2-7, with D possibly called TRBD1 or TRBD2 (5 bases each). V was trimmed by 4 bases and J by 7 bases, leaving 23 bases between them. CDR3 size: 16 residues. Germline loops: CDR1 PRHDT, CDR2 FYEKMQ (reference sequence). The CDR3 bases are TGTGCCAGCAGCTCCTTCGGGACGGATCCTAAGAGAGAGCAGTACTTC. Encoded protein: CASSSFGTDPKREQYF.

The V gene is TRBV7-9, the J gene TRBJ1-2; 12 bases are a match to TRBD1. V was pared by 4 bases and J by 5 bases, with 5 bases of the junction left unmatched. Germline lookup yields CDR1 SEHNR and CDR2 FQNEAQ (reference sequence). The CDR3 spans 15 residues. The chain's CDR3 is CASSSGTGGHYGYTF. The CDR3, as DNA: TGTGCCAGCAGCTCCGGGACAGGGGGCCATTATGGCTACACCTTC.

J is TRBJ2-1 and V is TRBV7-7, with D tentatively TRBD1 or TRBD2 (5 bases each). This CDR3 region has 15 residues. The V end lost 1 base, the J end lost 6 bases, and 13 bases lay between the germline ends. The germline gives CDR1 SSHAT, CDR2 FNYEAQ (reference sequence). CDR3 sequence: CASSLGSGQSNEQFF. The CDR3 DNA is TGTGCCAGCAGCTTAGGTTCGGGGCAGAGCAATGAGCAGTTCTTC.

This sequence joins TRBV6-6 and TRBJ2-2, with 7 bases identical to TRBD1. The CDR3 contains 16 residues. J was trimmed by 1 base and V by 4 bases; bases with no gene match: 6. Looked up from germline, CDR1 is MNHNY and CDR2 is SVGAGI (reference sequence). The CDR3 DNA reads as TGTGCCAGCAGTTCCGACAGGGAAGAGAACACCGGGGAGCTGTTTTTT. Translated: CASSSDREENTGELFF.

The CDR3 region has the DNA TGTGCCAGCAGCTTGGGGGAAGGAGGGGCAGATACGCAGTATTTT. Translation: CASSLGEGGADTQYF. The chain links TRBV5-4 to TRBJ2-3; D may be TRBD2 (6 bases). The CDR3 loop spans 15 amino acids. Germline V gene data show CDR1 as SGHNT and CDR2 as YYREEE (reference sequence). Trimming removed 0 bases at V and 4 bases at J, with 12 bases between.

The gene calls are TRBV27 and TRBJ2-1; 11 bases match TRBD1. This CDR3 is built from 16 residues. V trimming: 4 bases; J trimming: 5 bases; junction bases outside the gene matches: 7. Germline CDR1 and CDR2: MNHEY and SMNVEV (reference sequence). The DNA of the CDR3 is TGTGCCAGCAGTTCGGGCCCGGGACAGGGGGACAATGAGCAGTTCTTC. This codes for CASSSGPGQGDNEQFF.

The genes are TRBV2 and TRBJ2-7; D is unresolved. Trimming took off 4 bases at V and 3 bases at J, with 22 bases between the two ends. This CDR3 comprises 17 residues. CDR1 SNHLY and CDR2 FYNNEI come from the germline V gene. The CDR3 DNA follows: TGTGCCAGCAGTGGACTCGCCCGTAGGAACAGCTACTACGAGCAGTACTTC. This sequence encodes CASSGLARRNSYYEQYF.

The table lists this clone with a count of one. The rearrangement uses TRBV27 and TRBJ1-4, with a weak D call TRBD1 (5 bases). The V end lost 5 bases, the J end lost 7 bases, and 11 bases lay between the germline ends. Germline V CDR1 and CDR2: MNHEY, SMNVEV (reference sequence). The CDR3 has 13 residues. CDR3 loop: CASSTRQPEKLFF. The CDR3 nucleotides read TGTGCCAGCAGTACTAGACAGCCTGAAAAACTGTTTTTT.

In DNA, the CDR3 is TGTGCCAGCCGACAGGGGACAAATACGCAGTATTTT. The encoded protein is CASRQGTNTQYF. The J gene is TRBJ2-3, the V gene TRBV27; TRBD1 agrees at 8 bases. Per the germline V gene, CDR1 is MNHEY and CDR2 is SMNVEV (reference sequence). With V trimmed by 8 bases and J by 7 bases, 5 bases remained unmatched. This CDR3 comprises 12 residues.

The J gene is TRBJ2-3, the V gene TRBV4-1, with D possibly TRBD2 on 6 matching bases. The germline gives CDR1 MGHRA, CDR2 YSYEKL. V lost 0 bases, J lost 7 bases, and 14 bases lay in between. The CDR3 covers 15 residues. The chain's CDR3 is CASSQEHLGGNTQYF. CDR3 in DNA: TGCGCCAGCAGCCAAGAGCACCTCGGGGGTAATACGCAGTATTTT.

CDR3 in amino acids: CASSELITGRNNQPQHF. CDR3 DNA sequence: TGTGCCAGCAGTGAGCTAATTACAGGGAGGAACAATCAGCCCCAGCATTTT. The J gene is TRBJ1-5, the V gene TRBV6-1; D is possibly TRBD1 (6 bases). Between the trimmed V and J ends, which lost 3 bases and 3 bases, there was a span of 18 bases. Germline V gene sequence: CDR1 MNHNS, CDR2 SASEGT. The length of the CDR3 is 17 residues.

The chain is built from TRBV19 and TRBJ1-1, with D tentatively TRBD1 (5 bases). Germline V gene data show CDR1 as LNHDA and CDR2 as SQIVND (reference sequence). This CDR3 has 15 amino acids. The V end lost 3 bases, the J end lost 4 bases, and 15 bases lay between the germline ends. The CDR3 nucleotides read TGTGCCAGTAGTATCGGGACCCCCGGTGGCACTGAAGCTTTCTTT. Protein: CASSIGTPGGTEAFF.

The chain has TRBV27 and TRBJ2-3; 11 nucleotides align to TRBD2. The CDR3 loop spans 20 amino acids. Germline assignment: CDR1 MNHEY and CDR2 SMNVEV (reference sequence). With V trimmed by 5 bases and J by 2 bases, 18 bases remained unmatched. As DNA, the CDR3 is TGTGCCAGCAGTAACGGACTAGCGGGTGGAGGGGTGGATACCACAGATACGCAGTATTTT. This codes for CASSNGLAGGGVDTTDTQYF.

V is TRBV7-3 and J is TRBJ2-7; 7 positions match TRBD1. The CDR3 has 13 residues. The V gene's germline CDR1 is SGHTA and CDR2 FQGTGA. V was clipped by 5 bases and J by 6 bases; unmatched bases: 7. DNA of the CDR3: TGTGCCAGCAGCCCCCGACAGGGCCCCGAGCAGTACTTC. This encodes CASSPRQGPEQYF.

Comment on this clone: The same CDR3 arises from other DNA sequences in this sample as well. V usage is TRBV11-2 and J usage is TRBJ2-7; 10 bases are shared with TRBD1. Losses at the gene ends were 1 base for V and 4 bases for J; bases not matched to a gene: 1. CDR3 length: 14 residues. The germline CDR1 and CDR2 sequences are SGHAT and FQNNGV. CDR3 sequence (DNA): TGTGCCAGCAGCTTAGGACAGGGGGCTTACGAGCAGTACTTC. This encodes CASSLGQGAYEQYF. Based on the CDR3 plus reference TRBV11-2 and TRBJ2-7, the full variable domain is EAGVAQSPRYKIIEKRQSVAFWCNPISGHATLYWYQQILGQGPKLLIQFQNNGVVDDSQLPKDRFSAERLKGVDSTLKIQPAKLEDSAVYLCASSLGQGAYEQYFGPGTRLTVT.